Listed below are T cell receptor beta chains from one sample, sequenced in a study of CD8+ T cells in alopecia areata. The repertoire was sequenced with immunoSEQ multiplex PCR; TCRdb's copy has only in-frame clones and lacks some. The profile shows 140,000 to 150,000 clones, approximately 87% of them singletons. This specimen was CD8+ T cells sorted from blood, taken at week 0. These receptors all come from a human donor with alopecia areata. The CDR3 runs from the conserved cysteine through the conserved F or W. The D gene is left open where the match is weak. Rows give clone size only sometimes, using once, few, many, or a class for an expanded clone.

size	D	V	J	CDR3	DNA
-	-	TRBV4-1	TRBJ2-5	CASSQVFGETQYF	TGCGCCAGCAGCCAAGTTTTCGGAGAGACCCAGTACTTC
-	-	TRBV5-6	TRBJ2-7	CASSLGGLYEQYF	TGTGCCAGCTCCCTGGGGGGACTCTACGAGCAGTACTTC
-	-	TRBV4-1	TRBJ2-7	CASSQDYGGSDEQYF	TGCGCCAGCAGCCAAGATTATGGGGGATCGGACGAGCAGTACTTC
-	-	TRBV4-1	TRBJ2-7	CASSQDEEGLDEQYF	TGCGCCAGCAGCCAAGATGAGGAGGGCCTTGACGAGCAGTACTTC
-	-	TRBV2	TRBJ1-5	CASSWADQPQHF	TGTGCCAGCTCCTGGGCCGATCAGCCCCAGCATTTT
-	-	TRBV10-3	TRBJ1-1	CAISEGGLNTEAFF	TGTGCCATCAGTGAGGGGGGTTTGAACACTGAAGCTTTCTTT
-	-	TRBV7-9	TRBJ1-2	CASSLGNRNGYTF	TGTGCCAGCAGCTTAGGGAATAGAAATGGCTACACCTTC
-	-	TRBV10-2	TRBJ1-4	CASSDTGGEKLFF	TGCGCCAGCAGTGATACAGGCGGTGAAAAACTGTTTTTT
-	TRBD2	TRBV29-1	TRBJ2-1	CSVEADSGSDEQFF	TGCAGCGTTGAAGCTGATAGCGGGAGTGATGAGCAGTTCTTC
-	-	TRBV19	TRBJ2-3	CASSIGSTDTQYF	TGTGCCAGTAGTATTGGCAGCACAGATACGCAGTATTTT
-	TRBD2	TRBV29-1	TRBJ2-1	CSVEDLSSGGSFYNEQFF	TGCAGCGTTGAAGATCTCTCGTCAGGCGGGAGCTTCTACAATGAGCAGTTCTTC
once	TRBD2	TRBV7-9	TRBJ2-3	CASSPPRASGIPDTQYF	TGTGCCAGCAGCCCCCCGCGAGCTAGCGGGATCCCAGATACGCAGTATTTT
once	-	TRBV6-6	TRBJ2-4	CASSSPRVAKNIQYF	TGTGCCAGCAGCAGCCCTAGGGTAGCCAAAAACATTCAGTACTTC
-	-	TRBV5-1	TRBJ2-7	CASSVGTATYEQYF	TGCGCCAGCAGCGTCGGGACGGCTACCTACGAGCAGTACTTC
-	-	TRBV5-4	TRBJ2-1	CASSLEGLNEQFF	TGTGCCAGCAGCTTGGAGGGGCTGAATGAGCAGTTCTTC
-	-	TRBV4-1	TRBJ2-5	CASSQEGVRETQYF	TGTGCCAGCAGCCAAGAAGGGGTTCGAGAGACCCAGTACTTC
-	-	TRBV6-6	TRBJ1-5	CATQGNQPQHF	TGTGCCACCCAGGGAAATCAGCCCCAGCATTTT
-	TRBD2	TRBV29-1	TRBJ2-1	CSVHGREQFF	TGCAGCGTCCACGGGAGGGAGCAGTTCTTC
few	TRBD1	TRBV10-3	TRBJ2-7	CAISEDRGIDEQYF	TGTGCCATCAGCGAGGACAGGGGAATAGACGAGCAGTACTTC
-	-	TRBV6-1	TRBJ1-3	CASSNGGSGNTIYF	TGTGCCAGCAGTAACGGGGGATCTGGAAACACCATATATTTT
-	-	TRBV2	TRBJ2-1	CASYTARSYNEQFF	TGTGCCAGCTACACGGCCCGCTCCTACAATGAGCAGTTCTTC
-	TRBD1	TRBV27	TRBJ2-7	CASRLNLMDRGHEQYF	TGTGCCAGCAGACTCAATTTAATGGACAGGGGCCACGAGCAGTACTTC
-	-	TRBV27	TRBJ2-7	CASSYSQGGYEQYF	TGTGCCAGCAGCTACAGTCAGGGTGGCTACGAGCAGTACTTC
-	TRBD2	TRBV7-9	TRBJ2-5	CASSPQREGQETQYF	TGTGCCAGCAGCCCTCAGCGGGAGGGCCAAGAGACCCAGTACTTC
few	TRBD2	TRBV13	TRBJ2-1	CASSLIPEGSGTSYNEQFF	TGTGCCAGCAGCTTAATACCCGAGGGTAGCGGGACCTCCTACAATGAGCAGTTCTTC
-	-	TRBV7-9	TRBJ2-7	CASSSGQLYEQYF	TGTGCCAGCAGCTCGGGTCAGCTCTACGAGCAGTACTTC
-	-	TRBV5-4	TRBJ2-3	CASSGSRTFTDTQYF	TGTGCCAGCAGCGGTTCGCGTACGTTCACAGATACGCAGTATTTT
once	-	TRBV5-1	TRBJ2-2	CASSSMTGSNTGELFF	TGCGCCAGCAGCTCCATGACAGGTTCGAACACCGGGGAGCTGTTTTTT
-	TRBD1	TRBV5-1	TRBJ2-7	CASSLGQGARYEQYF	TGCGCCAGCAGCTTGGGACAGGGGGCCCGATACGAGCAGTACTTC
few	TRBD2	TRBV7-2	TRBJ2-3	CASSSQAGGTDTQYF	TGTGCCAGCAGCTCCCAAGCGGGGGGCACAGATACGCAGTATTTT
-	TRBD1	TRBV19	TRBJ1-2	CASSDWTGGDYGYTF	TGTGCCAGTAGTGACTGGACAGGGGGCGACTATGGCTACACCTTC